These 18 T cell receptor beta chains share one sample of origin, sequenced in a study of control samples from healthy donors and cancer patients. Measured with immunoSEQ multiplex PCR; TCRdb has only the in-frame clones, and not every one. The data hold about 160,000 clones, with approximately 94% observed a single time. Sequenced sample: blood. These receptors came from a woman aged 35 to 49 in good health.

The chain uses TRBV6-5 and TRBJ1-2; D unclear. The CDR3 sequence is 14 residues long. CDR1 is MNHEY and CDR2 is SVGAGI in the germline V gene. Trimming took 6 bases from V and 4 from J, leaving 15 bases between them. The CDR3 loop reads CASSTTEESYGYTF. The CDR3 DNA sequence: TGTGCCAGCAGCACTACGGAGGAGAGCTATGGCTACACCTTC.

This sequence joins TRBV7-2 and TRBJ2-3; a possible D gene is TRBD1 (6 bases). V was trimmed by 2 bases and J by 4 bases, leaving 7 bases between them. From germline, CDR1 is SGHTA and CDR2 FQGNSA. The CDR3 is 13 amino acids. CDR3 loop: CASSLTGSDTQYF. DNA for the CDR3: TGTGCCAGCAGCTTAACAGGGTCAGATACGCAGTATTTT. Drawing the rest from reference TRBV7-2 and TRBJ2-3, the complete variable domain is GAGVSQSPSNKVTEKGKDVELRCDPISGHTALYWYRQSLGQGLEFLIYFQGNSAPDKSGLPSDRFSAERTGGSVSTLTIQRTQQEDSAVYLCASSLTGSDTQYFGPGTRLTVL.

The chain is built from TRBV6-6 and TRBJ1-1, with D perhaps matching TRBD1 (5 bases). This CDR3 has 14 amino acids. Germline loops: CDR1 MNHNY, CDR2 SVGAGI (reference sequence). V lost 3 bases and J lost 4, with 12 bases in between. This CDR3 reads CASSYGEGSTEAFF. In DNA form, the CDR3 reads TGTGCCAGCAGTTATGGGGAGGGGTCCACTGAAGCTTTCTTT.

The CDR3 DNA reads TGTGCCAGCAGTTTATTCGTGGGTACTGAAGCTTTCTTT. It specifies CASSLFVGTEAFF. The rearrangement uses TRBV27 and TRBJ1-1; no definite D call. The CDR3 has 13 residues. The germline CDR1 and CDR2 sequences are MNHEY and SMNVEV (reference sequence). V was cut by 1 base and J by 5 bases, with 8 bases left in between.

The chain is built from TRBV27 and TRBJ1-6; D not resolved. CDR3 length: 15 residues. Trimming shortened V by 5 bases and J by 9 bases, and 17 bases separated the two germline ends. CDR1 is MNHEY and CDR2 is SMNVEV in the germline V gene (reference sequence). This CDR3 reads CASSPTTPSGSPLHF. The CDR3 DNA follows: TGTGCCAGCAGTCCTACCACTCCGAGCGGTTCACCCCTCCACTTT.

In this sample, this clone turned up once. Other DNA sequences in the sample encode the same CDR3. The gene calls are TRBV7-8 and TRBJ1-1; no clear D gene. Trimming cost V 5 bases and J 2 bases, with 9 bases left between them. Per germline, CDR1 SGHVS and CDR2 FQNEAQ. The CDR3 sequence is 13 residues long. In DNA form, the CDR3 reads TGTGCCAGCAGCAGAGGGAGAAACACTGAAGCTTTCTTT. It specifies CASSRGRNTEAFF.

The chain recombines TRBV4-1 with TRBJ2-3; 8 nucleotides align to TRBD2. In germline, CDR1 is MGHRA, CDR2 YSYEKL. This CDR3 is built from 14 residues. After removal of 4 bases from V and 5 bases from J, the junction contained 5 bases not matched to a gene. This chain's CDR3 is CASSPIAGRDTQYF. Written as DNA, the CDR3 is TGCGCCAGCAGCCCCATAGCGGGGAGAGATACGCAGTATTTT.

A single count supports this clone. V and J are TRBV5-1 and TRBJ2-7, with D uncertain. V was trimmed by 0 bases and J by 3 bases, leaving 10 bases between them. CDR1 is SGHRS and CDR2 is YFSETQ in the germline V gene. This CDR3 contains 14 residues. CDR3 DNA: TGCGCCAGCAGCTTGGGTAACTCCTTCTACGAGCAGTACTTC. Its translation is CASSLGNSFYEQYF.

The V call is TRBV6-5, the J call TRBJ2-3; 7 bases align to TRBD2. Germline V gene data show CDR1 as MNHEY and CDR2 as SVGAGI. The trim removed 4 bases at V and 14 bases at J, leaving 21 bases unmatched. There are 16 residues in the CDR3. CDR3 DNA sequence: TGTGCCAGCAGTTCCAGTACTAGCGAGAGCCTGAACTTCCGGTATTTT. This sequence encodes CASSSSTSESLNFRYF.

The CDR3 region is CASSYDPGSSYNSPLHF. The DNA of the CDR3 is TGTGCCAGCAGCTACGACCCCGGGAGCTCCTATAATTCACCCCTCCACTTT. V usage is TRBV7-9 and J usage is TRBJ1-6; D remains ambiguous. Trimming removed 4 bases from V and 0 bases from J, with 13 bases in between. The CDR3 loop spans 17 amino acids. Germline V gene sequence: CDR1 SEHNR, CDR2 FQNEAQ (reference sequence). The full variable domain, in which reference TRBV7-9 and TRBJ1-6 provide the parts outside the CDR3, is DTGVSQNPRHKITKRGQNVTFRCDPISEHNRLYWYRQTLGQGPEFLTYFQNEAQLEKSRLLSDRFSAERPKGSFSTLEIQRTEQGDSAMYLCASSYDPGSSYNSPLHFGNGTRLTVT.

V is TRBV4-3 and J is TRBJ2-1; D gene ambiguous. The CDR3 length is 11 residues. V gave up 4 bases and J gave up 5 bases, with 3 bases separating them. Germline V gene sequence: CDR1 LGHNA, CDR2 YSLEER. CDR3: CASSRDNEQFF. The CDR3 nucleotides are TGCGCCAGCAGCCGAGACAATGAGCAGTTCTTC.

The chain links TRBV5-1 to TRBJ2-7, with D tentatively TRBD1 (6 bases). The ends were cut back, 1 base at V and 6 bases at J, with 11 bases in the middle. Germline V CDR1 and CDR2: SGHRS, YFSETQ. The CDR3 sequence is 13 residues long. DNA of the CDR3: TGCGCCAGCAGCTTGTCAGGGGACCCCGAGCAGTACTTC. Amino acids: CASSLSGDPEQYF.

The V call is TRBV20-1, the J call TRBJ2-7, with D perhaps TRBD1 (5 bases). Germline V gene sequence: CDR1 DFQATT, CDR2 SNEGSKA (reference sequence). V lost 3 bases to trimming and J lost 0 bases, with 9 bases between them. The CDR3 is 13 residues long. CDR3 DNA: TGCAGTGCTAGTAACAGGTACTCCTACGAGCAGTACTTC. Translation gives CSASNRYSYEQYF.

CDR3 coding DNA: TGTGCCAGCAGTCCCTCCGGGACAGGGATTTATGGCTACACCTTC. Its translation: CASSPSGTGIYGYTF. The chain couples TRBV27 to TRBJ1-2; 9 nucleotides align to TRBD1. The CDR3 sequence is 15 residues long. Trimming removed 5 bases from V and 5 bases from J; junction bases left unmatched: 9. Germline lookup yields CDR1 MNHEY and CDR2 SMNVEV (reference sequence).

V gene TRBV15 combines with J gene TRBJ2-5; a weak D match, TRBD1 (6 bases). Trimming removed 0 bases from V and 2 bases from J, with 10 bases in between. Germline V CDR1 and CDR2: LNHNV, YYDKDF (reference sequence). The CDR3 is 15 amino acids. In nucleotides, the CDR3 is TGTGCCACCAGCAGAGATCCCGGACAGCAAGAGACCCAGTACTTC. Its translation: CATSRDPGQQETQYF.

This clone was found once. This rearrangement joins TRBV4-3 to TRBJ1-2; 9 bases line up with TRBD1. The CDR3 runs to 14 residues. The germline CDR1 and CDR2 sequences are LGHNA and YSLEER. After removal of 4 bases from V and 4 bases from J, the junction contained 4 bases not matched to a gene. Written as DNA, the CDR3 is TGCGCCAGCAGCCCGGGACAGGGAAGCTATGGCTACACCTTC. Translated: CASSPGQGSYGYTF.

The rearrangement uses TRBV7-2 and TRBJ2-5; D possibly corresponds to TRBD2 (6 bases). CDR1 SGHTA and CDR2 FQGNSA come from the germline V gene. V was cut by 3 bases and J by 4 bases, with 15 bases left in between. There are 15 residues in the CDR3. Here the CDR3 reads CASSFQTGVRETQYF. In nucleotides, the CDR3 is TGTGCCAGCAGCTTCCAGACGGGAGTTAGAGAGACCCAGTACTTC.

CDR3 loop: CASRVGTLNEQFF. CDR3 nucleotide sequence: TGTGCCAGTAGAGTAGGTACACTGAATGAGCAGTTCTTC. V is TRBV19 and J is TRBJ2-1; D ambiguous. The CDR3 contains 13 residues. The germline CDR1 and CDR2 sequences are LNHDA and SQIVND (reference sequence). Trimming removed 6 bases at V and 7 bases at J, with 13 bases between. Supplemented by reference TRBV19 and TRBJ2-1, the full variable domain reads DGGITQSPKYLFRKEGQNVTLSCEQNLNHDAMYWYRQDPGQGLRLIYYSQIVNDFQKGDIAEGYSVSREKKESFPLTVTSAQKNPTAFYLCASRVGTLNEQFFGPGTRLTVL.